This is a list of T cell receptor beta chains from one sample in a study of T cell responses to AZD1222 COVID-19 vaccine. The repertoire was sequenced with immunoSEQ multiplex PCR; TCRdb's copy has only in-frame clones and lacks some. In the table there are 120,000 to 150,000 clones, 80% to 95% of which are singletons. Sequences were derived from peripheral blood, sampled on day 0 of MenACWY control vaccination. These receptors originate from an adult in good health. The CDR3 runs from the conserved cysteine through the conserved F or W. D genes are given only for firm matches. Size is stated for part of the rows, as once, few or many counts, or as a class when the clone is expanded.

>NA|TRBJ2-5|NA|TRBV7-9
CASSLVQGNQETQYF
TGTGCCAGCAGCTTAGTTCAGGGAAACCAAGAGACCCAGTACTTC
>NA|TRBJ1-5|NA|TRBV20-1
CSASTGPNQPQHF
TGCAGTGCTAGTACCGGGCCGAATCAGCCCCAGCATTTT
>NA|TRBJ1-3|NA|TRBV11-2
CASSLKHTIYF
TGTGCCAGCAGCTTGAAGCACACCATATATTTT
>NA|TRBJ2-3|NA|TRBV7-2
CASSLTRGSDTQYF
TGTGCCAGCAGCTTAACCCGGGGGTCTGATACGCAGTATTTT
>TRBD1|TRBJ1-6|NA|TRBV14
CASSQGQGIYNSPLHF
TGTGCCAGCAGCCAGGGACAGGGGATTTATAATTCACCCCTCCACTTT
>NA|TRBJ1-2|NA|TRBV28
CASSSGGEDYGYTF
TGTGCCAGCAGCTCCGGGGGCGAGGACTATGGCTACACCTTC
>NA|TRBJ2-1|NA|TRBV24-1
CATSDLSRNNEQFF
TGTGCCACCAGTGATCTCTCTAGAAACAATGAGCAGTTCTTC
>NA|TRBJ1-2|NA|TRBV19
CASSTTAGAGYGYTF
TGTGCCAGTAGTACGACAGCCGGGGCCGGCTATGGCTACACCTTC
>TRBD2|TRBJ2-1|NA|TRBV5-1
CASSPRRGLGMQDEQFF
TGCGCCAGCAGCCCCCGGCGGGGACTAGGGATGCAAGATGAGCAGTTCTTC
>NA|TRBJ1-1|NA|TRBV4-1
CASSQEDRGWNTEAFF
TGCGCCAGCAGCCAAGAGGATAGGGGTTGGAACACTGAAGCTTTCTTT
>NA|TRBJ1-2|NA|TRBV19
CASSSRQTVGGGYTF
TGTGCCAGTAGTTCGAGACAGACTGTCGGGGGTGGCTACACCTTC
>NA|TRBJ1-5|NA|TRBV18
CASSPTGLGNQPQHF
TGTGCCAGCTCACCCACAGGGTTGGGGAATCAGCCCCAGCATTTT
>NA|TRBJ1-6|NA|TRBV6-5
CASTSNRATEPLHF
TGTGCCAGCACCTCCAACCGGGCCACCGAACCCCTCCACTTT
>NA|TRBJ1-1|NA|TRBV28
CASSPGIAEAFF
TGTGCCAGCAGTCCAGGGATCGCTGAAGCTTTCTTT
>NA|TRBJ1-1|NA|TRBV6-5
CASAPWGNTEAFF
TGTGCCAGCGCCCCCTGGGGGAACACTGAAGCTTTCTTT
>NA|TRBJ2-1|NA|TRBV12-3/TRBV12-4
CASTGSSYNEQFF
TGTGCCAGCACCGGCTCATCTTACAATGAGCAGTTCTTC
>NA|TRBJ2-2|NA|TRBV19
CASSWSGELFF
TGTGCCTCCAGTTGGTCCGGGGAGCTGTTTTTT
>NA|TRBJ2-7|once|TRBV7-2
CASSYRLYEQYF
TGTGCCAGCAGCTACAGGCTCTACGAGCAGTACTTC
>NA|TRBJ1-1|once|TRBV29-1
CSANPGALRTEAFF
TGCAGCGCTAACCCGGGGGCCCTCCGCACTGAAGCTTTCTTT
>NA|TRBJ1-2|NA|TRBV3-1/TRBV3-2
CASSLLTGYGYTF
TGTGCCAGCAGCCTCCTCACAGGGTATGGCTACACCTTC
>NA|TRBJ1-6|NA|TRBV18
CASSPERGGSPLHF
TGTGCCAGCTCACCAGAACGGGGGGGTTCACCCCTCCACTTT
>NA|TRBJ2-3|once|TRBV5-4
CASSPRPPLGTDTQYF
TGTGCCAGCAGCCCTCGCCCCCCACTAGGCACAGATACGCAGTATTTT
>TRBD2|TRBJ2-3|once|TRBV6-1
CASSEVLAGNTDTQYF
TGTGCCAGCAGTGAAGTGCTAGCGGGGAACACAGATACGCAGTATTTT
>TRBD1|TRBJ1-5|NA|TRBV2
CASTPDRGSNQPQHF
TGTGCCAGCACTCCGGACAGGGGGAGCAATCAGCCCCAGCATTTT
>NA|TRBJ2-3|NA|TRBV4-2
CASRDVGKSADTQYF
TGTGCCAGCCGCGACGTCGGGAAGTCGGCAGATACGCAGTATTTT
>NA|TRBJ2-1|NA|TRBV5-1
CASSLGQADDKYNEQFF
TGCGCCAGCAGCTTGGGACAGGCTGATGATAAATACAATGAGCAGTTCTTC
>NA|TRBJ2-3|NA|TRBV10-1
CASSLGHAPDTQYF
TGCGCCAGCAGCCTCGGACACGCGCCAGATACGCAGTATTTT
>TRBD1|TRBJ1-5|NA|TRBV28
CASSLGQNQPQHF
TGTGCCAGCAGTTTGGGACAGAATCAGCCCCAGCATTTT
>TRBD2|TRBJ2-3|NA|TRBV3-1/TRBV3-2
CASSPTSGRITDTQYF
TGTGCCAGCAGCCCGACTAGCGGGAGGATAACAGATACGCAGTATTTT
>NA|TRBJ1-1|NA|TRBV6-5
CASIGRGGNTEAFF
TGTGCCAGCATCGGGAGGGGAGGGAACACTGAAGCTTTCTTT
>NA|TRBJ1-4|NA|TRBV6-2/TRBV6-3
CASSYGGAGEKLFF
TGTGCCAGCAGTTATGGGGGCGCGGGGGAAAAACTGTTTTTT
>TRBD1|TRBJ1-1|NA|TRBV10-3
CAISESSRGYTEAFF
TGTGCCATCAGTGAGTCTAGCAGGGGGTATACTGAAGCTTTCTTT
>TRBD2|TRBJ2-1|NA|TRBV7-9
CASTSTRGLADNEQFF
TGTGCCAGCACCTCCACTCGGGGACTAGCGGACAATGAGCAGTTCTTC
>NA|TRBJ2-7|NA|TRBV7-2
CASSPRDNRNEQYF
TGTGCCAGCAGCCCTCGGGACAACCGGAACGAGCAGTACTTC
>NA|TRBJ2-3|NA|TRBV10-2
CASSQEVFFGTQYF
TGCGCCAGCAGTCAGGAAGTGTTCTTCGGTACGCAGTATTTT
>TRBD1|TRBJ1-5|NA|TRBV28
CASRRDRNNQPQHF
TGTGCCAGCAGACGGGACAGAAACAATCAGCCCCAGCATTTT
>TRBD2|TRBJ2-1|NA|TRBV4-3
CASGSGGAYNEQFF
TGCGCCAGCGGGAGCGGGGGGGCGTACAATGAGCAGTTCTTC
>NA|TRBJ1-2|NA|TRBV18
CASSPQADSGGYTF
TGTGCCAGCTCACCCCAGGCAGACTCTGGGGGCTACACCTTC
>NA|TRBJ2-7|NA|TRBV4-3
CASSQDRGTYEQYF
TGCGCCAGCAGCCAAGATCGGGGAACCTACGAGCAGTACTTC
>NA|TRBJ1-1|NA|TRBV11-2
CASSLGEHTEAFF
TGTGCCAGCAGCTTGGGGGAACACACTGAAGCTTTCTTT
>NA|TRBJ2-1|NA|TRBV5-1
CASSLGGTRYNEQFF
TGCGCCAGCAGCTTGGGGGGGACACGATACAATGAGCAGTTCTTC
>NA|TRBJ1-1|NA|TRBV11-2
CASSLDRTSTEAFF
TGTGCCAGCAGCTTAGATCGTACGAGCACTGAAGCTTTCTTT
>NA|TRBJ1-1|NA|TRBV19
CASSIMREAFF
TGTGCCAGTAGTATCATGAGAGAAGCTTTCTTT
>NA|TRBJ1-3|NA|TRBV11-1
CASSLHVPGNTIYF
TGTGCCAGCAGCCTCCACGTACCTGGGAACACCATATATTTT
>NA|TRBJ2-7|NA|TRBV28
CATHRGFVYEQYF
TGTGCCACCCATCGGGGGTTTGTCTACGAGCAGTACTTC
>TRBD1|TRBJ1-2|once|TRBV19
CASRRTGGKDGYTF
TGTGCCAGCCGACGCACAGGGGGAAAGGATGGCTACACCTTC
>NA|TRBJ1-3|few|TRBV9
CASARGSSGNTIYF
TGTGCCAGCGCGCGGGGATCCTCTGGAAACACCATATATTTT
>TRBD2|TRBJ2-5|NA|TRBV7-3
CASSLYSGSQETQYF
TGTGCCAGCAGCTTATATAGCGGGAGTCAAGAGACCCAGTACTTC